Listed here is a single T cell receptor beta chain. The antigen is undetermined. The CDR3 is 13 amino acids. In germline, CDR1 is GTSNPN, CDR2 SVGIG (reference sequence). Between the trimmed V and J ends, which lost 3 bases and 3 bases, there was a span of 11 bases. The collection from each donor was one heparinised blood draw averaging about 116 mL. A sort by CD45RO/CCR7/CD25/CD127/CD95/CD27 yielded CD4+ naive, central memory, regulatory and stem cell-like memory cells. Every sorted population was more than 95% pure. The data originate from a study of beta chain features in type 1 diabetes. Study conclusions and caveats: PCR may have favored shorter templates equally in patients and controls.

Reverse transcribing all isolated RNA meant expressed TCRB transcripts were sequenced. Generated by immunoSEQ multiplex PCR, the TCRdb table keeps only in-frame clones and is missing some. The profile shows under 200,000 clones, 8.1% of them singletons. The chain couples TRBV30 to TRBJ1-1; weak D call: TRBD1 (5 bases). The TCR sequence derives from a man younger than 35 in good health. The sample was central memory CD4+ T cells from blood. CDR3 sequence: CAWREGRDTEAFF. The CDR3, as DNA: TGTGCCTGGAGGGAGGGGAGGGACACTGAAGCTTTCTTT.